These 18 T cell receptor beta chains were all obtained from the same sample, sequenced in a study of monozygotic twins with inflammatory bowel disease. TCRdb re-called the 5' RACE reads; every CDR3 protein appears as one record, without DNA. The listing records 160,000 or so distinct CDR3 sequences. Sequencing used blood. These receptors were collected from a human donor with ulcerative colitis or Crohn's disease, or a healthy co-twin of an affected twin (not recorded which).

The chain links TRBV5-6 to TRBJ2-1; the D call from TCRdb, TRBD2, cannot be confirmed without DNA. The germline V gene encodes CDR1 SGHDT and CDR2 YYEEEE. The CDR3 loop spans 15 amino acids. The CDR3 spells CASSFAAGGYGEQFF.

The V and J genes are TRBV12-3 or TRBV12-4 and TRBJ2-7; without DNA, the TCRdb call of TRBD1 cannot be checked. This CDR3 region has 15 residues. The CDR3 spells CASSSSRDSSYEQYF.

The chain carries TRBV12-3 or TRBV12-4 and TRBJ2-3; without DNA, the TCRdb call of TRBD1 cannot be checked. The CDR3 has 14 amino acids. The CDR3: CAVKGGTSTDTQYF.

The genes are TRBV30 and TRBJ2-7; TCRdb reports TRBD1, a call that lacks DNA to check it against. The CDR3 is made up of 13 amino acids. In germline, CDR1 is GTSNPN, CDR2 SVGIG (reference sequence). The CDR3 sequence: CAWSKTGVYEQYF. Full variable domain (remainder filled in from reference TRBV30 and TRBJ2-7): SQTIHQWPATLVQPVGSPLSLECTVEGTSNPNLYWYRQAAGRGLQLLFYSVGIGQISSEVPQNLSASRPQDRQFILSSKKLLLSDSGFYLCAWSKTGVYEQYFGPGTRLTVT.

The rearrangement joins TRBV7-2 to TRBJ1-2; the TRBD1 assignment by TCRdb is unverifiable without DNA. CDR1 and CDR2 from the germline V gene are SGHTA and FQGNSA. This CDR3 is 13 amino acids long. CDR3 protein: CASIPGADYGYTF.

The rearrangement joins TRBV10-3 to TRBJ2-1. Germline CDR1 is ENHRY and CDR2 is SYGVKD. The CDR3 contains 15 residues. The CDR3 loop reads CAIRETGSSYNEQFF.

The chain couples TRBV20-1 to TRBJ2-3; lacking DNA, the TRBD2 call made by TCRdb goes unchecked. CDR1 DFQATT and CDR2 SNEGSKA come from the germline V gene (reference sequence). The CDR3 consists of 15 residues. The CDR3: CSAIGLAGDRDTQYF.

V usage is TRBV7-2 and J usage is TRBJ2-7; as DNA is missing, the TRBD2 call by TCRdb cannot be tested. The CDR3 runs to 16 residues. Germline CDR1 is SGHTA and CDR2 is FQGNSA. The CDR3 protein is CASSSRTSGSRYEQYF.

The V and J genes are TRBV7-9 and TRBJ2-1; TCRdb's D gene call, TRBD1, goes unchecked for lack of DNA. Germline-derived CDR1 and CDR2 are SEHNR and FQNEAQ (reference sequence). This CDR3 is 11 amino acids long. CDR3 region: CASSPLDEQFF. The full variable domain, completed using reference TRBV7-9 and TRBJ2-1, is DTGVSQNPRHKITKRGQNVTFRCDPISEHNRLYWYRQTLGQGPEFLTYFQNEAQLEKSRLLSDRFSAERPKGSFSTLEIQRTEQGDSAMYLCASSPLDEQFFGPGTRLTVL.

V usage is TRBV12-3 or TRBV12-4 and J usage is TRBJ1-6; TCRdb names TRBD1, which stays unverified in the absence of DNA. The CDR3 sequence is 13 residues long. CDR3 sequence reads: CASSADRDLPLHF.

The genes are TRBV15 and TRBJ2-3; the D gene TCRdb calls, TRBD1, cannot be checked with no DNA. This CDR3 contains 18 residues. Germline-derived CDR1 and CDR2 are LNHNV and YYDKDF (reference sequence). This CDR3 is CATSKSVGVTGGSATQYF. Full variable domain (outside the CDR3, taken from reference TRBV15 and TRBJ2-3): DAMVIQNPRYQVTQFGKPVTLSCSQTLNHNVMYWYQQKSSQAPKLLFHYYDKDFNNEADTPDNFQSRRPNTSFCFLDIRSPGLGDTAMYLCATSKSVGVTGGSATQYFGPGTRLTVL.

The chain uses TRBV5-4 and TRBJ2-1. This CDR3 has 16 amino acids. Germline loops: CDR1 SGHNT, CDR2 YYREEE (reference sequence). CDR3 in amino acids: CASSRKKTLSYNEQFF.

The rearrangement uses TRBV14 and TRBJ2-7; with no DNA, the TCRdb D assignment of TRBD1 cannot be verified. CDR3 size: 16 residues. Germline V lookup: CDR1 SGHDN, CDR2 FVKESK. CDR3 in amino acids: CASSHLGTVGSYEQYF.

This chain links TRBV5-8 with TRBJ1-4; TCRdb picks TRBD1, but there is no DNA to check that call. CDR1 is SGHTS, CDR2 YDEGEE, per germline. The CDR3 covers 15 residues. The CDR3 loop is CASSGRTGGTEKLFF. Drawing the rest from reference TRBV5-8 and TRBJ1-4, the complete variable domain is EAGVTQSPTHLIKTRGQQATLRCSPISGHTSVYWYQQALGLGLQFLLWYDEGEERNRGNFPPRFSGRQFPNYSSELNVNALELEDSALYLCASSGRTGGTEKLFFGSGTQLSVL.

The chain links TRBV20-1 to TRBJ2-3; TCRdb proposes TRBD2, but this gene call is untestable without DNA. CDR3 length: 13 residues. Germline assignment: CDR1 DFQATT and CDR2 SNEGSKA (reference sequence). CDR3 loop: CRPGLAGTYTQYF.

The chain uses TRBV6-5 and TRBJ1-2; TCRdb selects TRBD1, and the lack of DNA leaves this call unchecked. Germline V lookup: CDR1 MNHEY, CDR2 SVGAGI. This CDR3 comprises 15 residues. The CDR3 region is CASSYWTGRAYGYTF.

This sequence joins TRBV13 and TRBJ2-3; the TRBD2 assignment by TCRdb is unverifiable without DNA. Germline CDR1 PRHDT, CDR2 FYEKMQ (reference sequence). This CDR3 is 17 amino acids long. The CDR3 region is CASSSRTRTTAPDTQYF.

This sequence joins TRBV7-2 and TRBJ2-5. CDR1 is SGHTA and CDR2 is FQGNSA in the germline V gene. CDR3 length: 13 amino acids. The CDR3 loop is CASSLGTRETQYF.